Each of the 26 T cell receptor beta chains below was sequenced from the same sample in a study of CD8 T cell repertoires and HIV-1 epitope variants. These TCRs are of unknown antigen specificity. Data came from immunoSEQ multiplex PCR; TCRdb stores just in-frame clones and leaves some out. This repertoire shows about 5,900 clones, about 70% found once; its top ten account for nearly 45%. Input material: cultured CD8+ T cells derived from PBMCs. These receptor sequences come from a male donor with HIV.

This clone was recorded a few times. The V and J genes are TRBV28 and TRBJ2-5; TRBD1 aligns across 7 bases. This CDR3 has 15 residues. The germline V gene has CDR1 MDHEN and CDR2 SYDVKM. The ends lost 5 bases at V and 1 base at J; junction bases unmatched: 7. The CDR3 DNA reads as TGTGCCAGCAGTCGTGAATCAGGGGGCCAAGAGACCCAGTACTTC. It yields the protein CASSRESGGQETQYF.

The chain couples TRBV28 to TRBJ2-5, with TRBD2 matching over 8 bases. J gave up 4 bases and V 2 bases, and 9 bases lay outside the gene matches. The CDR3 totals 16 residues. Germline CDR1 and CDR2: MDHEN and SYDVKM. In DNA, the CDR3 is TGTGCCAGCAGTTTAATGGGACTAGGGGAGGGAGAGACCCAGTACTTC. The encoded protein is CASSLMGLGEGETQYF.

The table lists this clone with a few counts. This chain connects TRBV4-1 to TRBJ1-1, with D possibly being TRBD1 (5 bases). The CDR3 spans 16 residues. Per the germline V gene, CDR1 is MGHRA and CDR2 is YSYEKL. V was pared by 0 bases and J by 1 base, with 12 bases between. This CDR3 is CASSQDVGQGNTEAFF. The CDR3 DNA sequence: TGCGCCAGCAGCCAAGATGTTGGGCAGGGGAACACTGAAGCTTTCTTT.

V gene TRBV14 combines with J gene TRBJ2-3, with no clear D. V lost 4 bases, J lost 4 bases, and 6 bases lay in between. The germline gives CDR1 SGHDN, CDR2 FVKESK. The CDR3 loop spans 12 amino acids. CDR3 nucleotide sequence: TGTGCCAGCAGCCTCGAGGCAGATACGCAGTATTTT. Translated: CASSLEADTQYF. Full variable domain (remainder filled in from reference TRBV14 and TRBJ2-3): EAGVTQFPSHSVIEKGQTVTLRCDPISGHDNLYWYRRVMGKEIKFLLHFVKESKQDESGMPNNRFLAERTGGTYSTLKVQPAELEDSGVYFCASSLEADTQYFGPGTRLTVL.

V usage is TRBV6-5 and J usage is TRBJ2-7; 7 bases match TRBD1. CDR3 length: 13 amino acids. In germline, CDR1 is MNHEY, CDR2 SVGAGI. The junction had 3 bases not matched to a gene; V was cut back by 2 bases and J by 5 bases. The CDR3: CASSYQGVNEQYF. The CDR3 DNA is TGTGCCAGCAGTTACCAGGGGGTGAACGAGCAGTACTTC.

This clone showed up just a few times. The V gene is TRBV27, the J gene TRBJ2-1; TRBD2 might be the D (6 bases). The CDR3 consists of 15 residues. Trimming removed 3 bases at V and 2 bases at J, with 11 bases between. From germline, CDR1 is MNHEY and CDR2 SMNVEV (reference sequence). CDR3 residues: CASSLGGVPYNEQFF. The CDR3 nucleotides are TGTGCCAGCAGTTTGGGGGGAGTCCCCTACAATGAGCAGTTCTTC.

This chain uses TRBV27 with TRBJ2-7; 9 positions match TRBD2. The length of the CDR3 is 15 residues. With 5 bases clipped from V and 4 bases from J, the junction kept 9 bases outside the gene matches. Germline lookup yields CDR1 MNHEY and CDR2 SMNVEV (reference sequence). The CDR3 sequence is CASSGAGGPLYEQYF. The CDR3 nucleotides read TGTGCCAGCAGTGGCGCGGGAGGGCCGTTATACGAGCAGTACTTC.

The count of this clone is one. The chain carries TRBV7-3 and TRBJ2-4, with D possibly being TRBD1 (7 bases). This CDR3 is 13 amino acids long. The germline CDR1 and CDR2 sequences are SGHTA and FQGTGA. V lost 5 bases and J lost 6, with 11 bases in between. The chain's CDR3 is CASSPQGGNIQYF. For the CDR3, the DNA is TGTGCCAGCAGCCCCCAGGGGGGAAACATTCAGTACTTC.

This chain links TRBV2 with TRBJ1-1; D is undetermined. Germline V gives CDR1 SNHLY, CDR2 FYNNEI. The CDR3 is made up of 14 amino acids. V was trimmed by 2 bases and J by 5 bases, leaving 12 bases between them. The CDR3 coding sequence is TGTGCCAGCAGTGAATCACCCCCTGGGACTGAAGCTTTCTTT. Translated: CASSESPPGTEAFF.

The table lists this clone with a few counts. This chain uses TRBV25-1 with TRBJ1-2; no firm D call. The CDR3 runs to 11 residues. CDR1 MGHDK and CDR2 SYGVNS come from the germline V gene. The V end was cut by 4 bases, the J end by 8 bases, with 8 bases between. CDR3 sequence (DNA): TGTGCCAGCAGTGCGGGTTGGGGCTACACCTTC. Translated, it gives CASSAGWGYTF.

The chain recombines TRBV5-4 with TRBJ1-3, with D uncertain. CDR1 is SGHNT and CDR2 is YYREEE in the germline V gene (reference sequence). The germline V and J ends were trimmed by 4 bases and 0 bases, with 5 bases remaining between them. This CDR3 contains 13 residues. CDR3 nucleotide sequence: TGTGCCAGCAGCCCGAGCTCTGGAAACACCATATATTTT. This sequence encodes CASSPSSGNTIYF.

The chain uses TRBV5-1 and TRBJ2-3; D not certain. The CDR3 consists of 15 residues. Trimming left V 0 bases short and J 2 bases short, with 10 bases between. CDR1 and CDR2 from the germline V gene are SGHRS and YFSETQ. CDR3 in amino acids: CASSLVGAYTDTQYF. The DNA of the CDR3 is TGCGCCAGCAGCTTGGTTGGCGCCTACACAGATACGCAGTATTTT. Drawing the rest from reference TRBV5-1 and TRBJ2-3, the complete variable domain is KAGVTQTPRYLIKTRGQQVTLSCSPISGHRSVSWYQQTPGQGLQFLFEYFSETQRNKGNFPGRFSGRQFSNSRSEMNVSTLELGDSALYLCASSLVGAYTDTQYFGPGTRLTVL.

The V gene is TRBV2, the J gene TRBJ2-1, with D unresolved. The germline V gene encodes CDR1 SNHLY and CDR2 FYNNEI. V was trimmed by 0 bases and J by 9 bases, leaving 18 bases between them. The CDR3 has 16 residues. The CDR3 DNA reads as TGTGCCAGCAGTGAAGCTTCTTATGGGGTGGTGGTTGAGCAGTTCTTC. Translation: CASSEASYGVVVEQFF.

The V call is TRBV5-6, the J call TRBJ2-1; no firm D call. Germline V gene data show CDR1 as SGHDT and CDR2 as YYEEEE. This CDR3 region has 14 residues. Trimming removed 1 base at V and 4 bases at J, with 9 bases between. This chain's CDR3 is CASSLRAEYNEQFF. DNA of the CDR3: TGTGCCAGCAGCTTGAGGGCAGAGTACAATGAGCAGTTCTTC.

This clone was seen more than once but under ten times. The chain carries TRBV29-1 and TRBJ1-1, with TRBD1 matching over 9 bases. After removal of 6 bases from V and 6 bases from J, the junction contained 5 bases not matched to a gene. The CDR3 has 12 residues. From germline, CDR1 is SQVTM and CDR2 ANQGSEA. The CDR3 reads CSVSGTGPEAFF. CDR3 in DNA: TGCAGCGTCTCCGGGACAGGGCCTGAAGCTTTCTTT. The variable domain in full, completed from reference TRBV29-1 and TRBJ1-1, reads SAVISQKPSRDICQRGTSLTIQCQVDSQVTMMFWYRQQPGQSLTLIATANQGSEATYESGFVIDKFPISRPNLTFSTLTVSNMSPEDSSIYLCSVSGTGPEAFFGQGTRLTVV.

This chain links TRBV6-1 with TRBJ2-3; D gene uncertain. This CDR3 region has 13 residues. V was shortened by 10 bases and J by 1 base, with 12 bases between the two germline ends. Per germline, CDR1 MNHNS and CDR2 SASEGT. The CDR3 protein is CAIKKGGTDTQYF. CDR3 in DNA: TGTGCCATCAAGAAAGGTGGCACAGATACGCAGTATTTT.

This clone occurred once. The chain uses TRBV4-3 and TRBJ1-2; tentatively, D is TRBD1 (6 bases). Trimming stripped 0 bases from V and 7 bases from J, with 18 bases between. CDR1 and CDR2 (germline): LGHNA, YSLEER. The CDR3 has 16 amino acids. CDR3 loop: CASSQEGRTATGGYTF. CDR3 DNA: TGCGCCAGCAGCCAAGAGGGCAGGACAGCAACGGGTGGCTACACCTTC.

This chain links TRBV11-1 with TRBJ1-6, with TRBD1 identical over 9 bases. The V segment lost 5 bases and the J segment 7 bases; nucleotides outside the gene matches: 9. The CDR3 is 16 residues long. The germline V gene has CDR1 SGHAT and CDR2 FQDESV (reference sequence). The CDR3 spells CASSPGQGISNSPLHF. The CDR3 region has the DNA TGTGCCAGCAGCCCTGGACAGGGGATTTCCAATTCACCCCTCCACTTT.

The V and J genes are TRBV14 and TRBJ2-4; tentative D call: TRBD1 (6 bases). Germline V gene lookup returns CDR1 SGHDN and CDR2 FVKESK. V lost 5 bases, J lost 6 bases, and 11 bases lay in between. CDR3 length: 13 amino acids. CDR3 region: CASSSVQGNIQYF. The CDR3 DNA reads TGTGCCAGCAGCTCTGTACAGGGAAACATTCAGTACTTC.

J is TRBJ1-5 and V is TRBV28; D possibly corresponds to TRBD1 (5 bases). Trimming took 3 bases from V and 7 from J, leaving 13 bases between them. The CDR3 is 14 amino acids. Germline loops: CDR1 MDHEN, CDR2 SYDVKM. The CDR3 DNA sequence: TGTGCCAGCAGTTTTGGAGGGGATTACCAGCCCCAGCATTTT. It translates to CASSFGGDYQPQHF.

This clone has just a few counts. The chain is built from TRBV28 and TRBJ2-2, with D perhaps matching TRBD1 or TRBD2 (5 bases each). V lost 3 bases and J 7 bases, leaving 12 bases between the germline ends. This CDR3 has 14 amino acids. Germline V CDR1 and CDR2: MDHEN, SYDVKM. The CDR3 DNA reads TGTGCCAGCAGTTTGGGGACCCCTAACGGGGAGCTGTTTTTT. Its translation: CASSLGTPNGELFF.

This clone was found a few times. This rearrangement joins TRBV7-9 to TRBJ2-7; 10 positions agree with TRBD1. V dropped 3 bases and J dropped 12; count of bases not matched to a gene: 11. Germline V gene lookup returns CDR1 SEHNR and CDR2 FQNEAQ (reference sequence). This CDR3 has 14 residues. The CDR3 region is CASSLDRDRGSGYF. The CDR3 region has the DNA TGTGCCAGCAGCTTGGACCGGGACAGGGGATCTGGGTACTTC.

The chain couples TRBV2 to TRBJ1-4; TRBD1 might be the D (5 bases). Germline loops: CDR1 SNHLY, CDR2 FYNNEI. Trimming took 6 bases from V and 4 from J, leaving 18 bases between them. The CDR3 is made up of 16 amino acids. The CDR3 bases are TGTGCCAGCAGGGGGTCTCCGGACATGATTAATGAAAAACTGTTTTTT. It translates to CASRGSPDMINEKLFF.

The chain combines TRBV7-8 with TRBJ2-7, with D possibly being TRBD2 (6 bases). The CDR3 has 14 amino acids. Trimming removed 5 bases at V and 4 bases at J, with 15 bases between. The germline CDR1 and CDR2 sequences are SGHVS and FQNEAQ. As DNA, the CDR3 is TGTGCCAGCAGCCCGGGACCACGGGGGTACGAGCAGTACTTC. Its protein is CASSPGPRGYEQYF. The variable domain in full, with the rest retrieved from reference TRBV7-8 and TRBJ2-7, is GAGVSQSPRYKVAKRGQDVALRCDPISGHVSLFWYQQALGQGPEFLTYFQNEAQLDKSGLPSDRFFAERPEGSVSTLKIQRTQQEDSAVYLCASSPGPRGYEQYFGPGTRLTVT.

The chain couples TRBV5-1 to TRBJ2-1; 14 nucleotides match TRBD2. Losses at the gene ends were 2 bases for V and 7 bases for J; bases not matched to a gene: 8. There are 17 residues in the CDR3. Germline lookup yields CDR1 SGHRS and CDR2 YFSETQ. CDR3 DNA: TGCGCCAGCAGCTTTTTTCCGACTAGCGGGGGGGCTAATGAGCAGTTCTTC. Translating gives CASSFFPTSGGANEQFF.

This chain uses TRBV6-5 with TRBJ2-2; D is unclear. V was cut by 8 bases and J by 0 bases, with 7 bases left in between. The CDR3 runs 13 residues. CDR1 MNHEY and CDR2 SVGAGI come from the germline V gene. The CDR3 sequence is CASGRANTGELFF. CDR3 in DNA: TGTGCCAGCGGTCGAGCGAACACCGGGGAGCTGTTTTTT.